These 17 T cell receptor beta chains were all obtained from the same sample, sequenced in a study of blood T cell repertoires in COVID-19. Some clones are missing from TCRdb's copy, which holds only in-frame ones; the method was immunoSEQ multiplex PCR. The repertoire consists of 190,000 or so clones, with approximately 88% occurring once and the leading ten covering approximately 4%. Specimen: peripheral blood. Receptor source: a woman aged 25 to 45 with acute or convalescent COVID-19.

V gene TRBV9 combines with J gene TRBJ2-5, with unresolved D. Germline V CDR1 and CDR2: SGDLS, YYNGEE. V lost 0 bases, J lost 1 base, and 7 bases lay in between. The CDR3 is 14 residues long. The CDR3 DNA reads TGTGCCAGCAGCGTAGAAGCTATCCAAGAGACCCAGTACTTC. This gives the protein CASSVEAIQETQYF.

The rearrangement uses TRBV6-4 and TRBJ2-2, with TRBD2 identical over 7 bases. The CDR3 consists of 14 residues. Germline V gives CDR1 MRHNA, CDR2 SNTAGT. V lost 6 bases, J lost 5 bases, and 6 bases stayed unmatched. CDR3 loop: CASRRTSATGELFF. CDR3 bases: TGTGCCAGCAGACGTACTAGCGCAACCGGGGAGCTGTTTTTT.

The rearrangement uses TRBV19 and TRBJ2-2; D remains ambiguous. This CDR3 region has 13 residues. Deletions cut 8 bases from V and 1 base from J, with 8 bases between. Germline lookup yields CDR1 LNHDA and CDR2 SQIVND (reference sequence). In DNA, the CDR3 is TGTGCCAGTGTCTATCGGAACACCGGGGAGCTGTTTTTT. Its protein is CASVYRNTGELFF.

The chain joins TRBV7-8 to TRBJ1-5, with D possibly being TRBD1 (5 bases). CDR1 is SGHVS, CDR2 FQNEAQ, per germline. Trimming cost V 3 bases and J 9 bases, with 6 bases left between them. The CDR3 sequence is 11 residues long. As DNA, the CDR3 is TGTGCCAGCAGCTTCGGGGGGCCCCAGCATTTT. The encoded protein is CASSFGGPQHF.

The rearrangement links TRBV5-4 to TRBJ2-1; 13 bases are shared with TRBD2. In germline, CDR1 is SGHNT, CDR2 YYREEE (reference sequence). CDR3 length equals 14 residues. The V and J ends lost 4 bases and 7 bases, in that order; junction bases with no gene match: 2. CDR3 sequence reads: CASSPGLAGNEQFF. As DNA, the CDR3 is TGTGCCAGCAGCCCGGGACTAGCGGGAAATGAGCAGTTCTTC.

J is TRBJ2-1 and V is TRBV15, with 7 bases fitting TRBD2. CDR3 length: 13 residues. In germline, CDR1 is LNHNV, CDR2 YYDKDF (reference sequence). The ends lost 3 bases at V and 9 bases at J; junction bases unmatched: 5. CDR3 sequence reads: CATSSREDGEQFF. The CDR3, as DNA: TGTGCCACCAGCAGCCGGGAGGACGGTGAGCAGTTCTTC.

V usage is TRBV6-6 and J usage is TRBJ2-7; TRBD2 aligns across 10 bases. The CDR3 spans 15 residues. V gave up 2 bases and J gave up 5 bases; unmatched junction bases: 6. Per the germline V gene, CDR1 is MNHNY and CDR2 is SVGAGI (reference sequence). This CDR3 reads CASSYQGLARHEQYF. In nucleotides, the CDR3 is TGTGCCAGCAGTTACCAGGGACTAGCGCGTCACGAGCAGTACTTC.

This clone turned up a few times. The V and J genes are TRBV27 and TRBJ1-4; 7 nucleotides align to TRBD1. Germline CDR1 is MNHEY and CDR2 is SMNVEV (reference sequence). The CDR3 runs to 14 residues. J gave up 8 bases and V 6 bases, and 9 bases lay outside the gene matches. Here the CDR3 DNA reads TGTGCCAGCAGCTACAGGGGTGAAAGGGAAAAACTGTTTTTT. Protein: CASSYRGEREKLFF.

This chain uses TRBV5-1 with TRBJ2-7; possible D gene TRBD1, 6 bases. V lost 2 bases to trimming and J lost 5 bases, with 14 bases between them. Germline V gives CDR1 SGHRS, CDR2 YFSETQ. This CDR3 is built from 14 residues. The CDR3: CASSFSGQGNEQYF. CDR3 bases: TGCGCCAGCAGCTTCTCGGGACAAGGAAACGAGCAGTACTTC.

This clone appeared once. The chain joins TRBV18 to TRBJ2-2; D is perhaps TRBD2 (5 bases). This CDR3 is built from 16 residues. Trimming removed 5 bases at V and 1 base at J, with 14 bases between. Germline V gene sequence: CDR1 KGHSH, CDR2 LQKENI. CDR3 nucleotide sequence: TGTGCCAGCTCATATGCGCCGGGAATGAACACCGGGGAGCTGTTTTTT. Protein sequence: CASSYAPGMNTGELFF.

This chain connects TRBV11-3 to TRBJ1-1, with D hard to call. This CDR3 is 13 amino acids long. The V gene's germline CDR1 is SGHNT and CDR2 YENEEA. V lost 8 bases, J lost 0 bases, and 10 bases lay in between. CDR3 sequence: CASRIGVNTEAFF. CDR3 DNA sequence: TGTGCCAGCCGCATCGGGGTGAACACTGAAGCTTTCTTT.

The genes are TRBV2 and TRBJ1-2; 7 nucleotides line up with TRBD1. The CDR3 contains 13 residues. The germline CDR1 and CDR2 sequences are SNHLY and FYNNEI. With V trimmed by 3 bases and J by 6 bases, 4 bases remained unmatched. DNA for the CDR3: TGTGCCAGCAGTGAGAACAGGGGAGATGGCTACACCTTC. This encodes CASSENRGDGYTF.

The CDR3 loop is CASSQTGTGPEKLFF. The CDR3 bases are TGTGCCAGCAGCCAAACCGGGACAGGACCTGAAAAACTGTTTTTT. The rearrangement joins TRBV3-1 (or the pseudogene TRBV3-2) to TRBJ1-4, with 8 bases matching TRBD1. V trimming: 2 bases; J trimming: 7 bases; junction bases outside the gene matches: 6. Germline lookup yields CDR1 LGHDT and CDR2 YNNKEL (reference sequence). The CDR3 totals 15 residues.

This rearrangement joins TRBV5-5 to TRBJ2-2; no clear D. The CDR3 consists of 12 residues. Germline V CDR1 and CDR2: SGHKS, YYEKEE (reference sequence). V gave up 4 bases and J gave up 6 bases, with 7 bases separating them. DNA for the CDR3: TGTGCCAGCAGCCGCGCGGCCGGGGAGCTGTTTTTT. Translation gives CASSRAAGELFF.

This clone was recorded only once. The chain employs TRBV3-1 (or the pseudogene TRBV3-2) and TRBJ2-3, with D perhaps matching TRBD1 (6 bases). Trimming cost V 4 bases and J 4 bases, with 9 bases left between them. Germline CDR1 is LGHDT and CDR2 is YNNKEL (reference sequence). CDR3 size: 13 residues. In DNA form, the CDR3 reads TGTGCCAGCAGCCTAGGGACATCAGATACGCAGTATTTT. Amino acid sequence: CASSLGTSDTQYF.

This rearrangement joins TRBV6-5 to TRBJ2-3; possible D gene TRBD1, 5 bases. The CDR3 is 14 residues long. Germline CDR1 and CDR2: MNHEY and SVGAGI. Trimming left V 10 bases short and J 4 bases short, with 18 bases between. The CDR3 loop reads CATTAPLTSDTQYF. The CDR3 DNA sequence: TGTGCCACGACAGCACCCCTGACTTCAGATACGCAGTATTTT.

The chain's CDR3 is CASSIIISSYNEQFF. The CDR3 nucleotides read TGTGCCAGTAGTATAATAATTAGCTCCTACAATGAGCAGTTCTTC. The chain is built from TRBV19 and TRBJ2-1; no firm D call. V shed 2 bases and J shed 0 bases, with 8 bases lying between them. CDR1 LNHDA and CDR2 SQIVND come from the germline V gene (reference sequence). The CDR3 has 15 amino acids.